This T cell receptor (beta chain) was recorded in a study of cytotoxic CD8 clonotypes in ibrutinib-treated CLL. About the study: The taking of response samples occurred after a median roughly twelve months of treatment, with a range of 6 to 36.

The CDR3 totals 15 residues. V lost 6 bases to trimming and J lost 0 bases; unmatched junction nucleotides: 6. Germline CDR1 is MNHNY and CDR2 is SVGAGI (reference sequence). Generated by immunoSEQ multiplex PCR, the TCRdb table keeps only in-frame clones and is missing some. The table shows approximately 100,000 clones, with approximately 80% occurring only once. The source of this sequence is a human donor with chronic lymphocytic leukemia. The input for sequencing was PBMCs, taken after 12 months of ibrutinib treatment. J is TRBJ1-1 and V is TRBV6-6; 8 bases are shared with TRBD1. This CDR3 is CASRPGQGLNTEAFF. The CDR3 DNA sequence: TGTGCCAGCAGACCCGGACAGGGTTTGAACACTGAAGCTTTCTTT.